Each of the 9 T cell receptor beta chains below was sequenced from the same sample in a study of T cell changes during pregnancy in multiple sclerosis. TCRdb's copy holds only in-frame clones and misses some; the assay was immunoSEQ multiplex PCR. Of around 50,000 clones listed, more than 75% were seen once; the top ten hold under 5.5%. What was sequenced was peripheral blood from another person, used as feeder cells. The receptors shown here come from a human donor whose cells served as feeder cells for cultures in a pregnancy study.

The rearrangement uses TRBV30 and TRBJ2-3; the D call may be TRBD1 or TRBD2 (6 bases each). CDR1 GTSNPN and CDR2 SVGIG come from the germline V gene (reference sequence). CDR3 length: 13 residues. The V end lost 3 bases, the J end lost 5 bases, and 12 bases lay between the germline ends. The CDR3 loop reads CAWRPGGGDTQYF. The CDR3 region has the DNA TGTGCCTGGAGACCAGGAGGGGGAGATACGCAGTATTTT.

This sequence joins TRBV5-6 and TRBJ2-1; the D is unclear. There are 12 residues in the CDR3. Germline values: CDR1 SGHDT, CDR2 YYEEEE. The V and J ends lost 4 bases and 9 bases respectively, with 11 bases between them. DNA for the CDR3: TGTGCCAGCAGCCCCCGGGCAGGTGAGCAGTTCTTC. Translated, it gives CASSPRAGEQFF.

V usage is TRBV18 and J usage is TRBJ1-4, with 7 nucleotides matching TRBD1. V was pared by 6 bases and J by 2 bases, with 6 bases of the junction left unmatched. The CDR3 has 15 amino acids. CDR1 is KGHSH and CDR2 is LQKENI in the germline V gene. CDR3 loop: CASSRGGQTNEKLFF. Here the CDR3 DNA reads TGTGCCAGCTCGCGCGGGGGACAGACTAATGAAAAACTGTTTTTT.

The chain couples TRBV19 to TRBJ1-2, with D possibly TRBD1 on 6 matching bases. The CDR3 is 15 residues long. V gave up 5 bases and J gave up 8 bases, with 21 bases separating them. Per germline, CDR1 LNHDA and CDR2 SQIVND (reference sequence). CDR3: CASSLGQGHPAGYTF. CDR3 sequence (DNA): TGTGCCAGTAGTCTGGGGCAGGGGCACCCGGCCGGCTACACCTTC.

This chain links TRBV7-2 with TRBJ2-2; D not certain. There are 16 residues in the CDR3. The V gene lost 5 bases and the J gene lost 2 bases, with 15 bases spanning the gap. Germline V gene lookup returns CDR1 SGHTA and CDR2 FQGNSA. CDR3 in amino acids: CASSAIPGPNTGELFF. In nucleotides, the CDR3 is TGTGCCAGCAGCGCAATTCCGGGTCCTAACACCGGGGAGCTGTTTTTT.

The genes are TRBV29-1 and TRBJ2-3, with a possible D match to TRBD2 (5 bases). With 1 base removed from V and 5 bases from J, the gap between germline ends came to 22 bases. From germline, CDR1 is SQVTM and CDR2 ANQGSEA. There are 17 residues in the CDR3. This CDR3 reads CSVEGPAVQRSEDTQYF. CDR3 nucleotide sequence: TGCAGCGTTGAAGGCCCTGCCGTCCAGCGGAGCGAAGATACGCAGTATTTT.

The chain couples TRBV9 to TRBJ2-3; no clear D. V was shortened by 4 bases and J by 2 bases, with 5 bases between the two germline ends. The CDR3 extends over 12 amino acids. Germline loops: CDR1 SGDLS, CDR2 YYNGEE. Written as DNA, the CDR3 is TGTGCCAGCAGCCAGACCACAGATACGCAGTATTTT. Translating it yields CASSQTTDTQYF.

This chain joins TRBV27 and TRBJ2-1; 9 bases align to TRBD2. Germline V gene lookup returns CDR1 MNHEY and CDR2 SMNVEV (reference sequence). The CDR3 spans 15 residues. The junction had 2 bases not matched to a gene; V was cut back by 5 bases and J by 0 bases. This chain's CDR3 is CASSGSGSSYNEQFF. The CDR3 region has the DNA TGTGCCAGCAGTGGTAGCGGGAGCTCCTACAATGAGCAGTTCTTC.

The chain combines TRBV27 with TRBJ2-1; 9 bases line up with TRBD2. CDR3 length: 16 residues. V trimming: 5 bases; J trimming: 6 bases; junction bases outside the gene matches: 11. Germline values: CDR1 MNHEY, CDR2 SMNVEV (reference sequence). CDR3 coding DNA: TGTGCCAGCAGTGCCTCCGCAGCGGGAGGCGCCAATGAGCAGTTCTTC. It codes for CASSASAAGGANEQFF.